This T cell receptor (beta chain) was documented in a study of cytomegalovirus exposure and HLA in healthy donors. 60 Vbeta and 13 Jbeta primers were used in PCR. As processed by the authors: Per a later analysis, the number of unique TCR beta chains was approximately 80 million, of which 8.5 million to 11 million were shared. Only in-frame clones appear in the TCRdb table, and some are missing; sequencing was by immunoSEQ multiplex PCR. V and J calls and clone size are those listed in that table; D and trimming were worked out from the DNA. The repertoire holds around 120,000 clones, with approximately 70% as singletons. This clonotype was obtained from a man between 25 and 39 years old in good health and CMV-seropositive. Material for sequencing was PBMCs.

CDR3 sequence reads: CASSSRREGNQPQHF. The CDR3 DNA sequence: TGTGCCAGCAGTTCTAGACGGGAGGGGAATCAGCCCCAGCATTTT. V and J are TRBV27 and TRBJ1-5; D may be TRBD1 (5 bases). Germline CDR1 MNHEY, CDR2 SMNVEV (reference sequence). Trimming left V 4 bases short and J 4 bases short, with 14 bases between. This CDR3 region has 15 residues.